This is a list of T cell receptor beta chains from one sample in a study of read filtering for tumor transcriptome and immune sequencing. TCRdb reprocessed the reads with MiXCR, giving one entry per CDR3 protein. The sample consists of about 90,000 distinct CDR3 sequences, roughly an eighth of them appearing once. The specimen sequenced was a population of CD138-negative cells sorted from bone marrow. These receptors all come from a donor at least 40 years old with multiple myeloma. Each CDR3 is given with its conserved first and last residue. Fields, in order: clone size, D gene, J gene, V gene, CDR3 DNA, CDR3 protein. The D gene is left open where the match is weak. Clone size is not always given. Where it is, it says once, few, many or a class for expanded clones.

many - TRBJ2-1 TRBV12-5 TGTGCTAGTGGTTCCGAACGGAATGAGCAGTTCTTC CASGSERNEQFF
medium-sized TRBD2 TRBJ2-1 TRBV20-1 TGCAGTGCTCGGGCAGCGGGAGGGCCGAGAGACTTCTACAATGAGCAGTTCTTC CSARAAGGPRDFYNEQFF
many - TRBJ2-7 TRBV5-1 TGCGCCAGCAGAGGGGGTTTAGGCTCCTACGAGCAGTACTTC CASRGGLGSYEQYF
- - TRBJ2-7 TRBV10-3 TGTGCCGTAGGGGAATACGAGCAGTACTTC CAVGEYEQYF
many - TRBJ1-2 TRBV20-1 TGCAGTGCTAGAGAGGGGGCTCATGGCTACACCTTC CSAREGAHGYTF
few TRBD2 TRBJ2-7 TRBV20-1 TGCAGTGCAGCGACTAGCGGGGCTTCCTACGAGCAGTACTTC CSAATSGASYEQYF
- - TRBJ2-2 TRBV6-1 TGTGCCAGCAGCCCAGGGACGAACACCGGGGAGCTGTTTTTT CASSPGTNTGELFF
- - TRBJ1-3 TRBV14 TGTGCCAGCAACCAAGATCCTCGTGGCTTGCGTGGAAACACCATATATTTT CASNQDPRGLRGNTIYF
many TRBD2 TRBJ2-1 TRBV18 TGTGCCAGCTCGCAGTCGGGGGGCTACAATGAGCAGTTCTTC CASSQSGGYNEQFF
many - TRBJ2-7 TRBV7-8 TGTGCCAGCAGCTTATCTAGGTCCCACGGCTACGAGCAGTACTTC CASSLSRSHGYEQYF
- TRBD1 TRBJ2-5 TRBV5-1 TGCGCCAGCAGCCTAACCGGACAGGGTGAAGAGACCCAGTACTTC CASSLTGQGEETQYF
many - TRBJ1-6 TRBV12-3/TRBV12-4 TGTGCCAGCAGTTTAGTGCAGGGAAATTCACCCCTCCACTTT CASSLVQGNSPLHF
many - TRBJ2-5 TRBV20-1 TGCAGTGCTAGAGATCCCCGGGAAGGGGGAGAGACCCAGTACTTC CSARDPREGGETQYF
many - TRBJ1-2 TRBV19 TGTGCCAGTAGTATAGGCACCTCTAACTATGGCTACACCTTC CASSIGTSNYGYTF